A single sample gave rise to the 2 T cell receptor beta chains below, sequenced in a study of T cell responses to AZD1222 COVID-19 vaccine. Repertoires were generated with immunoSEQ multiplex PCR, while TCRdb's copy carries only in-frame clones and drops some. The sample consists of about 150,000 clones, 87% of them appearing once. The sample here was peripheral blood, taken 28 days after the second AZD1222 dose. All receptors derive from an adult who received the AZD1222 COVID-19 vaccine.

This chain connects TRBV9 to TRBJ2-2; D is unclear. CDR1 is SGDLS and CDR2 is YYNGEE in the germline V gene. CDR3 size: 16 residues. The V end lost 0 bases, the J end lost 5 bases, and 14 bases lay between the germline ends. The CDR3 DNA is TGTGCCAGCAGCGTAGGGGCAGCAGCGAGTACCGGGGAGCTGTTTTTT. This codes for CASSVGAAASTGELFF.

This chain connects TRBV28 to TRBJ1-1; no firm D call. CDR1 and CDR2 (germline): MDHEN, SYDVKM. The CDR3 is 13 amino acids. V lost 1 base and J lost 10, with 13 bases in between. This CDR3 is CASSLFGGVGAFF. DNA for the CDR3: TGTGCCAGCAGTTTATTTGGTGGTGTAGGAGCTTTCTTT.